This TCR beta chain is from a study of blood T cell repertoires in COVID-19. Whole-study context: Sites in the United States, Italy and Spain provided acute and convalescent COVID-19 samples. T cells, B-cell-depleted T cells, or PBMCs supplied cDNA or gDNA.

The assay was immunoSEQ multiplex PCR, and TCRdb's table has in-frame clones only and misses some. The sample consists of hundreds of thousands of clones, 92% of them appearing once. Patients from Seattle were sampled longitudinally, starting during active infection. This clone was seen a single time. Sequencing used peripheral blood. The receptor was isolated from a man aged 55 to 70 with COVID-19, enrolled during active disease.

The CDR3 sequence is CASSPGPTGELFF. The CDR3 DNA reads as TGTGCCAGCAGCCCTGGGCCCACCGGGGAGCTGTTTTTT. The chain is built from TRBV9 and TRBJ2-2; D ambiguous. This CDR3 spans 13 amino acids. Trimming took 4 bases from V and 4 from J, leaving 8 bases between them. CDR1 and CDR2 (germline): SGDLS, YYNGEE.